Given below is one TCR beta chain in context. This record belongs to a study of cytomegalovirus exposure and HLA in healthy donors. The CDR3 loop spans 14 amino acids. Germline V lookup: CDR1 SGHDT, CDR2 YYEEEE. V shed 6 bases, J shed 3 bases, and the junction held 7 bases outside the gene matches. Participants comprised healthy donors of bone marrow. The PCR used 60 Vbeta and 13 Jbeta primers. Using immunoSEQ multiplex PCR, the repertoire was profiled, and TCRdb retains in-frame clones only, with some absent. The sample yields about 170,000 clones, 77% seen once. The chain couples TRBV5-6 to TRBJ1-1; TRBD1 agrees at 8 bases. Sequencing was performed on PBMCs. The receptor comes from a female donor in good health and CMV-seronegative. The CDR3 sequence: CASTPGGAYTEAFF. CDR3 sequence (DNA): TGTGCCAGCACCCCAGGGGGCGCGTACACTGAAGCTTTCTTT.